This TCR beta chain was documented in a study of regulatory and conventional T cells in RAG deficiency (dated 2017 in TCRdb). Background for the entire study: High-throughput TCR beta sequencing was used to compare the diversity and composition of the Treg, conventional CD4+ and CD8+ T cell repertoires of RAG-deficient patients with those of healthy controls. What the authors observed across the whole study: The CD25-high CD127-low cells sorted from Omenn syndrome patients may be peripherally activated cells rather than true Treg cells. RAG-deficient patients showed markedly lower Shannon entropy and higher Simpson indices than control T-cell subpopulations. Shorter CDR3 lengths were found in all patient T-cell subsets, and >80% Treg-Tconv repertoire overlap at nucleotide and amino acid level was observed in Omenn syndrome patients. For some subjects, some T-cell subset analyses were not performed. Unique TCR beta sequences from Treg cells were around 90-fold fewer in Omenn syndrome and CID/AS patients than controls, versus about 9-fold for other subsets.

Library prep was done by the immunoSEQ multiplex PCR assay. Rearranged TCR beta chain products were amplified from genomic DNA of sorted T-cell subsets and sequenced. The original pipeline was this. Shannon entropy and Simpson indices were used to measure how diverse the repertoire of productive TCR beta rearrangements was. To assess clonal expansion, the frequencies of the 100 most abundant productive TCR beta clonotypes were added up as a share of total reads. A self-reactivity index based on amino acid usage at CDR3beta positions 6 and 7 was applied to the TRB repertoires. Two-way ANOVA was used for repertoire analyses, and Student t or Mann-Whitney tests were used for flow cytometric analyses. TCRdb holds this immuneACCESS table with in-frame rearrangements only. Some clones are missing; in checked studies, unresolved V genes explain under half, and the rest has no known cause. V and J calls and clone size are as listed in that table; D and trimming were resolved from the DNA. The sample table contains around 29,000 clones; only one count was recorded for 90% to 95% of them. The ten largest clones represent around 0.2% of the sample.

Before genomic DNA extraction, conventional CD4+ T cells were isolated from blood as CD25-low CD127-high cells. For repertoire analyses, the comparison group consisted of several healthy control donors. At the junction V is shortened by 4 bases and J by 4 bases, with 5 bases in between. The CDR3 numbers 11 residues from cysteine through phenylalanine. The DNA shown is the 33-base CDR3, in frame from base 1. CDR1 SNHLY and CDR2 FYNNEI are derived from the germline V gene. Comment on this clone: Its binding antigen is unknown. Nothing much larger sits one base from this clone, and base qualities are not available.

The same data also went into a second study, on regulatory T cells. The second source states: The multiplex PCR relied on 52 forward TRBV primers and 13 reverse TRBJ primers, and amplification bias was corrected through assay-based and computational methods. Patient repertoires showed restricted unique TRB V-J pairs and skewed V and J gene usage, most marked in regulatory T cells. Between CD3G-deficient patients and healthy controls, the study compared T-cell receptor beta repertoires in sorted regulatory T cells, conventional CD4+ T cells and CD8+ T cells. Ficoll density separation was used to isolate peripheral blood mononuclear cells. Within the immunoSEQ assay, multiplex PCR amplified rearranged TRB loci from genomic DNA. TRB amplicons were sequenced on an Illumina HiSeq platform. Custom algorithms error-filtered the raw sequences and aligned them to reference gene sequences, after which the immunoSEQ online tools were used for analysis. Productive and nonproductive TRB rearrangement frequencies were evaluated among both unique and total sequences. For group comparisons, t tests, Mann-Whitney tests or two-way ANOVA were performed in Prism software.

The V and J genes are TRBV2 and TRBJ2-7; the D gene cannot be named for sure. The sequenced sample was CD25- CD4+ T cells sorted from blood. This clonotype was sampled from a human donor in good health. The CDR3 region reads CASSASYEQYF. The DNA is as follows: TGTGCCAGCAGTGCCAGTTACGAGCAGTACTTC.